The source of this T cell receptor (beta chain) is a study of Graves' ophthalmopathy and Graves' hyperthyroidism. The CDR3 contains 14 residues. V was clipped by 3 bases and J by 9 bases, with 13 bases between them. Germline V CDR1 and CDR2: SGDLS, YYNGEE. RNA transcripts were the template, and TCR beta CDR3 regions were amplified from them. HTBI primers primed a first-round RT-PCR, and a second-round multiplex PCR followed. TCRdb passed the multiplex PCR reads through MiXCR, listing each CDR3 protein once. The sample includes 350,000 to 450,000 distinct CDR3 sequences, about 16% of them seen just once. This clonotype was detected ten times or more. No conserved phenylalanine or tryptophan is present at the end of the CDR3, so a read error is the likely explanation.

Sequences were obtained from peripheral blood. The sequence was collected from a woman aged 18-35 years with Graves' ophthalmopathy. The genes are TRBV9 and TRBJ1-6; D is perhaps TRBD1 (6 bases). This CDR3 reads CASSAGARASPLHL. CDR3 sequence (DNA): TGTGCCAGCAGCGCAGGGGCAAGGGCTTCACCCCTCCACCTT.